This T cell receptor beta chain appears in the sequencing data of a study of T cell repertoires and HLA-DP antigens. Study-wide results and caveats: Against both alloantigens, CD137+ clonality was similar, roughly 0.42.

As to this clone: The antigen is undetermined.

Profiled with immunoSEQ multiplex PCR; TCRdb holds only in-frame clones, not every one. The sample contains around 110,000 clones, approximately 92% of which appear only once. The CDR3 length is 15 residues. The ends lost 1 base at V and 6 bases at J; junction bases unmatched: 6. The germline CDR1 and CDR2 sequences are SGHDT and YYEEEE. Sequences were obtained from CD4+ T cells from PBMCs. This sequence was found in a woman aged 18-29 years in good health and CMV-seronegative. V usage is TRBV5-6 and J usage is TRBJ2-7; 11 nucleotides match TRBD2. The CDR3 bases are TGTGCCAGCAGCTTGCTGACTAGCGGGAATGGCGAGCAGTACTTC. It specifies CASSLLTSGNGEQYF.